Following are 6 T cell receptor beta chains from one sample sequenced in a study of T cell clonality in common variable immunodeficiency. Data came from immunoSEQ multiplex PCR; TCRdb stores just in-frame clones and leaves some out. The sample holds 14,000 or so clones, and no clone turns up only once. These receptors lack a known antigen. Study findings and constraints: Common variable immunodeficiency TCR beta sequences reportedly had fewer deletions and N-nucleotide insertions.

The sequencing sample was made of peripheral blood mononuclear cells. These receptors all come from a human donor with common variable immunodeficiency.

As concerns this clone: The CDR3 end lies 3 residues beyond the end of the read and is filled in from the germline J gene. V gene TRBV20-1 combines with J gene TRBJ2-7; TRBD2 is a possible D gene (6 bases). This CDR3 region has 15 residues. Per germline, CDR1 DFQATT and CDR2 SNEGSKA (reference sequence). Trimming removed 5 bases at V and 3 bases at J, with 20 bases between. The CDR3 DNA, read in part, is TGCAGTGCTCAACGAGGGGCCGGGAGTAGCTACGAG. Amino acid sequence: CSAQRGAGSSYE. The CDR3 as a whole reads CSAQRGAGSSYEQYF.

The CDR3 DNA, read in part, is TGTGCCAGCAGCTTAGTGGCAGAAATACAAGAGACC. Translation gives CASSLVAEIQET. The full CDR3 protein reads CASSLVAEIQETQYF. The chain combines TRBV7-2 with TRBJ2-5; unclear D gene. From the germline J gene comes the end of the CDR3, since the read stops 3 residues before it. The CDR3 is made up of 15 amino acids. Germline lookup yields CDR1 SGHTA and CDR2 FQGNSA. V lost 1 base, J lost 2 bases, and 11 bases lay in between.

This clone was recorded a few times. The CDR3 goes on 3 residues after the read ends, and that part is filled in from the germline J gene. This chain joins TRBV18 and TRBJ2-5; 10 bases fit TRBD2. V trimming: 3 bases; J trimming: 4 bases; junction bases outside the gene matches: 8. The CDR3 totals 16 residues. The germline V gene encodes CDR1 KGHSH and CDR2 LQKENI. The CDR3 sequence is CASSPYASGGGETQYF. The CDR3 DNA, read in part, is TGTGCCAGCTCACCTTACGCTAGCGGGGGTGGAGAGACC.

The table lists this clone with a few counts. The read terminates 3 residues ahead of where the CDR3 ends, so the germline J gene completes it. J is TRBJ2-7 and V is TRBV7-8; the D gene is possibly TRBD1 (6 bases). The CDR3 totals 16 residues. The germline V and J ends were trimmed by 3 bases and 4 bases, with 19 bases remaining between them. Germline V gene sequence: CDR1 SGHVS, CDR2 FQNEAQ. CDR3 residues: CASSFVTGFGEYEQYF. The CDR3 bases that were read are TGTGCCAGCAGCTTCGTAACAGGGTTTGGGGAATACGAG.

Comment on this clone: The read terminates 3 residues before the CDR3 end, so the remaining end is supplied by the germline J gene. The chain uses TRBV7-3 and TRBJ2-2; 7 bases agree with TRBD1. V was clipped by 4 bases and J by 4 bases; unmatched bases: 3. Germline CDR1 SGHTA, CDR2 FQGTGA. The CDR3 length is 14 residues. The CDR3 protein is CASSSTGATGELFF. The CDR3 bases that were read are TGTGCCAGCAGCTCAACAGGGGCCACCGGGGAG.

In regard to this clone: The read halts 3 residues ahead of the CDR3 end, with the missing end drawn from the germline J gene. The chain has TRBV19 and TRBJ1-1; 8 bases line up with TRBD1. Germline lookup yields CDR1 LNHDA and CDR2 SQIVND (reference sequence). There are 14 residues in the CDR3. The CDR3 loop reads CASSHRTGYGEAFF. The CDR3 DNA, read in part, is TGTGCCAGTAGTCACCGGACAGGGTACGGAGAA.